This entry features one T cell receptor beta chain sequence. What it recognizes is unknown. This specimen comes from a study of post-analysis software for immune sequencing data. Study-wide findings and caveats: Patients carried a handful of TRBV segments more frequently than controls did, and TRBV5-6, TRBV5-1 and TRBV20-1 were among them.

Every TCR beta cDNA library bore unique molecular identifiers. MiXCR was run by TCRdb on the PCR reads, yielding one entry per CDR3 protein. This repertoire shows about 460,000 distinct CDR3 sequences, under 55% found once; its top ten account for roughly an eighth. Per the germline V gene, CDR1 is DFQATT and CDR2 is SNEGSKA (reference sequence). The CDR3 sequence is 18 residues long. The rearrangement links TRBV20-1 to TRBJ2-5, with 16 bases identical to TRBD2. Near its end, the DNA agrees better with TRBJ2-7, so the J call may be wrong. The receptor comes from a girl aged 5 to 17 with multiple sclerosis. The sequenced material came from blood. CDR3 nucleotides: TGCAGTGCTAGAGGCCCGGGACTAGCGGGAGGGAGTCTCTACGAGCAGTACTTC. Its translation is CSARGPGLAGGSLYEQYF.